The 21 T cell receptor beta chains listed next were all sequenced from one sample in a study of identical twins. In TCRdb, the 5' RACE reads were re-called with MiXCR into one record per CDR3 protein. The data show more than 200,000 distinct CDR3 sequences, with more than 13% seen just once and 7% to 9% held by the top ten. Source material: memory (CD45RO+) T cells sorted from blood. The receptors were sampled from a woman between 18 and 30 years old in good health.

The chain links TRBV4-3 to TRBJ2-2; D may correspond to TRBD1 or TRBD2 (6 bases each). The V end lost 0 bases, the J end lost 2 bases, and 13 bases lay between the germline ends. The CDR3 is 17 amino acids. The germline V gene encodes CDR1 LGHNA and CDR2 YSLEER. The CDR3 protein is CASSQELWGANTGELFF. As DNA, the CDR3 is TGCGCCAGCAGCCAAGAATTATGGGGGGCCAACACCGGGGAGCTGTTTTTT.

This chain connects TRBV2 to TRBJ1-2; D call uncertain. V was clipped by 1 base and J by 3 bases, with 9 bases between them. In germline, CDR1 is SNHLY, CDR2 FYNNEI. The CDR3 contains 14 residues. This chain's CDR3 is CASSEGAAYYGYTF. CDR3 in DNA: TGTGCCAGCAGTGAAGGGGCAGCTTACTATGGCTACACCTTC. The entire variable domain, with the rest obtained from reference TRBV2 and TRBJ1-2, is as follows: EPEVTQTPSHQVTQMGQEVILRCVPISNHLYFYWYRQILGQKVEFLVSFYNNEISEKSEIFDDQFSVERPDGSNFTLKIRSTKLEDSAMYFCASSEGAAYYGYTFGSGTRLTVV.

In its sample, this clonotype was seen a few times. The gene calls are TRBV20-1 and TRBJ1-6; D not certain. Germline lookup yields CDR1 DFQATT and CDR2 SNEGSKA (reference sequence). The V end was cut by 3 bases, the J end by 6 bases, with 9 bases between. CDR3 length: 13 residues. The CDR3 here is CSASFTANSPLHF. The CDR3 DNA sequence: TGCAGTGCTAGTTTTACAGCTAATTCACCCCTCCACTTT.

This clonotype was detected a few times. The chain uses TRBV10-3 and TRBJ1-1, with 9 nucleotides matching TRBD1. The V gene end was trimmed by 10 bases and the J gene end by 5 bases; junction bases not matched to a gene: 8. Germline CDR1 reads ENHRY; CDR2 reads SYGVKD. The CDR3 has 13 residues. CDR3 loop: CATWGQGRTEAFF. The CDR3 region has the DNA TGTGCCACCTGGGGACAGGGAAGGACTGAAGCTTTCTTT.

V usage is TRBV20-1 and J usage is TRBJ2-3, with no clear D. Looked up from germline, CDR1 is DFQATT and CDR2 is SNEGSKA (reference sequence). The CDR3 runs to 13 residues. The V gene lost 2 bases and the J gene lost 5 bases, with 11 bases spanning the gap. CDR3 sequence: CSARRPVGDTQYF. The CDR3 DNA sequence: TGCAGTGCTAGACGCCCGGTAGGAGATACGCAGTATTTT.

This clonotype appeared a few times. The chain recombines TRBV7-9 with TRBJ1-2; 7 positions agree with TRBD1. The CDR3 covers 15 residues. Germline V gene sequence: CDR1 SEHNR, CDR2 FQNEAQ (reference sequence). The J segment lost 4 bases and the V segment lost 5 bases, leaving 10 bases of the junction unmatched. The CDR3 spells CASSESQGGVYGYTF. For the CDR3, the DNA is TGTGCCAGCAGCGAATCTCAGGGGGGTGTCTATGGCTACACCTTC. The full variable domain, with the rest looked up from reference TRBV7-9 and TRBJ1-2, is DTGVSQNPRHKITKRGQNVTFRCDPISEHNRLYWYRQTLGQGPEFLTYFQNEAQLEKSRLLSDRFSAERPKGSFSTLEIQRTEQGDSAMYLCASSESQGGVYGYTFGSGTRLTVV.

In DNA, the CDR3 is TGCAGTGCTAGGTCGTCCCTAGCGGGAGGCGAGCAGTACTTC. Its protein is CSARSSLAGGEQYF. This sequence joins TRBV20-1 and TRBJ2-7, with 11 bases that match TRBD2. Trimming took 3 bases from V and 6 from J; bases not matched to a gene: 7. The CDR3 extends over 14 amino acids. Germline values: CDR1 DFQATT, CDR2 SNEGSKA (reference sequence).

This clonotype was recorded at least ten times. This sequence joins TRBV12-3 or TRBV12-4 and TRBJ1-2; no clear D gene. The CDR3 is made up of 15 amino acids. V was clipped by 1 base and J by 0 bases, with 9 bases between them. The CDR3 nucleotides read TGTGCCAGCAGTTTAGTGTCTGGAGCTAACTATGGCTACACCTTC. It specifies CASSLVSGANYGYTF.

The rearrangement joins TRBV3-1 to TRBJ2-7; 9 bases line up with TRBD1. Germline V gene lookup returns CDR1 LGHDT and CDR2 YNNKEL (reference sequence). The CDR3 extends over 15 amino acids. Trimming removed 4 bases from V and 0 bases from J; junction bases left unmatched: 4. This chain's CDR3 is CASSRGTGSSYEQYF. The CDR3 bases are TGTGCCAGCAGCCGCGGGACAGGGTCCTCCTACGAGCAGTACTTC.

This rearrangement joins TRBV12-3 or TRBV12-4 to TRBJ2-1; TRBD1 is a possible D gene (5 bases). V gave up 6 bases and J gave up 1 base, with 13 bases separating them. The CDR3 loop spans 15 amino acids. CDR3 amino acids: CASRPGFSSYNEQFF. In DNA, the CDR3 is TGTGCCAGCAGGCCAGGGTTTTCTTCCTACAATGAGCAGTTCTTC.

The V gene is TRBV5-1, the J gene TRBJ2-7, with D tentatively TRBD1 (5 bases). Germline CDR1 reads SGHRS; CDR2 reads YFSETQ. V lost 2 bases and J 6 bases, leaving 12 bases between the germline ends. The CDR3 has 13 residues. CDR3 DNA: TGCGCCAGCAGCTTAGGGGTCCCGATCGAGCAGTACTTC. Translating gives CASSLGVPIEQYF.

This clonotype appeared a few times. CDR3: CSARDAAAPYNEQFF. CDR3 coding DNA: TGCAGTGCTAGAGATGCAGCGGCCCCTTATAATGAGCAGTTCTTC. The chain is built from TRBV20-1 and TRBJ2-1; tentatively, D is TRBD2 (5 bases). This CDR3 has 15 amino acids. The germline CDR1 and CDR2 sequences are DFQATT and SNEGSKA (reference sequence). V lost 0 bases to trimming and J lost 7 bases, with 16 bases between them.

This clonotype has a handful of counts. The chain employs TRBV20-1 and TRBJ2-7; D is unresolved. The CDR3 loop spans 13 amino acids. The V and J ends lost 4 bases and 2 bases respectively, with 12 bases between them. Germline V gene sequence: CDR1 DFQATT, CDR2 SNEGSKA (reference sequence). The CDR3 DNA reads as TGCAGTGCTAATTCAGCTCGGGCCTACGAGCAGTACTTC. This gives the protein CSANSARAYEQYF.

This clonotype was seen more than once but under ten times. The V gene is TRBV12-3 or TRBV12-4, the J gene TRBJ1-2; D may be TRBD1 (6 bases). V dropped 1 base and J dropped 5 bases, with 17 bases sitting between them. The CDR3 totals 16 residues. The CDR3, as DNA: TGTGCCAGCAGTTTAGGACAGGCTACTAGGGGGTATGGCTACACCTTC. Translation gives CASSLGQATRGYGYTF.

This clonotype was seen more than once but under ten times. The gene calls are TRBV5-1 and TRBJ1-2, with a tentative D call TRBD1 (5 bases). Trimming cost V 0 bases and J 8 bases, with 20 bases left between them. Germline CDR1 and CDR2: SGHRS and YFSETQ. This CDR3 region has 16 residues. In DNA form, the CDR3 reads TGCGCCAGCAGCTTGGATCCCCCTGGGCAGGGAGGAGGCTACACCTTC. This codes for CASSLDPPGQGGGYTF.

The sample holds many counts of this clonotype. CDR3 bases: TGTGCCAGCACCGACCGGTTCGCTGAAGCTTTCTTT. Amino acids: CASTDRFAEAFF. The V and J genes are TRBV12-3 or TRBV12-4 and TRBJ1-1; D remains unclear. The V end lost 7 bases, the J end lost 6 bases, and 12 bases lay between the germline ends. CDR3 length equals 12 residues.

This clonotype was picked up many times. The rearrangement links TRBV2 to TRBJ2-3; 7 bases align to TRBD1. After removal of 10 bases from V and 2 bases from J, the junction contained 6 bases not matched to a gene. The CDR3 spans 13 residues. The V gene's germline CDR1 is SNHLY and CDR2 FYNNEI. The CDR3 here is CANRDRPTDTQYF. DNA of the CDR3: TGTGCCAACCGGGACAGACCCACAGATACGCAGTATTTT.

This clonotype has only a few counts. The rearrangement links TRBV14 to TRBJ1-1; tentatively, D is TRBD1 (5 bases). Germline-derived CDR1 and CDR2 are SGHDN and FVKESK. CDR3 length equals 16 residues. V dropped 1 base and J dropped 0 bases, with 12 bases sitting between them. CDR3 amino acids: CASSQAREVLNTEAFF. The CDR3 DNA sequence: TGTGCCAGCAGCCAAGCCAGGGAAGTCTTGAACACTGAAGCTTTCTTT.

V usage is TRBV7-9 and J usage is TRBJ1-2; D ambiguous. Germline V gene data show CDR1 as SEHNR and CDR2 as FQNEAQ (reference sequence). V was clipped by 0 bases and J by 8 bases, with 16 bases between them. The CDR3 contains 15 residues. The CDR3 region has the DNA TGTGCCAGCAGCTTAGCGTTAGGACGACACGGCGGCTACACCTTC. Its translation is CASSLALGRHGGYTF. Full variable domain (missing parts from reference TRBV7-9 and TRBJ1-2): DTGVSQNPRHKITKRGQNVTFRCDPISEHNRLYWYRQTLGQGPEFLTYFQNEAQLEKSRLLSDRFSAERPKGSFSTLEIQRTEQGDSAMYLCASSLALGRHGGYTFGSGTRLTVV.

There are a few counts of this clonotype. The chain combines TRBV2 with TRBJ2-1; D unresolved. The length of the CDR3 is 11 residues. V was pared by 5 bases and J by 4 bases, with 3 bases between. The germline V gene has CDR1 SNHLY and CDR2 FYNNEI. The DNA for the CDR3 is TGTGCCAGCAGTTGGTACAATGAGCAGTTCTTC. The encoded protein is CASSWYNEQFF.

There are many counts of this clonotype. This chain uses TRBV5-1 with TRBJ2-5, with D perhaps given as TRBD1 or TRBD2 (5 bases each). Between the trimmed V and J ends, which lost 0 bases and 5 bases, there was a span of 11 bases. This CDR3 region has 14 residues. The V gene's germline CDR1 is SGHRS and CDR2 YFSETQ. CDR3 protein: CASSLEEGLETQYF. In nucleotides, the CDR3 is TGCGCCAGCAGCTTGGAAGAGGGGTTGGAGACCCAGTACTTC.